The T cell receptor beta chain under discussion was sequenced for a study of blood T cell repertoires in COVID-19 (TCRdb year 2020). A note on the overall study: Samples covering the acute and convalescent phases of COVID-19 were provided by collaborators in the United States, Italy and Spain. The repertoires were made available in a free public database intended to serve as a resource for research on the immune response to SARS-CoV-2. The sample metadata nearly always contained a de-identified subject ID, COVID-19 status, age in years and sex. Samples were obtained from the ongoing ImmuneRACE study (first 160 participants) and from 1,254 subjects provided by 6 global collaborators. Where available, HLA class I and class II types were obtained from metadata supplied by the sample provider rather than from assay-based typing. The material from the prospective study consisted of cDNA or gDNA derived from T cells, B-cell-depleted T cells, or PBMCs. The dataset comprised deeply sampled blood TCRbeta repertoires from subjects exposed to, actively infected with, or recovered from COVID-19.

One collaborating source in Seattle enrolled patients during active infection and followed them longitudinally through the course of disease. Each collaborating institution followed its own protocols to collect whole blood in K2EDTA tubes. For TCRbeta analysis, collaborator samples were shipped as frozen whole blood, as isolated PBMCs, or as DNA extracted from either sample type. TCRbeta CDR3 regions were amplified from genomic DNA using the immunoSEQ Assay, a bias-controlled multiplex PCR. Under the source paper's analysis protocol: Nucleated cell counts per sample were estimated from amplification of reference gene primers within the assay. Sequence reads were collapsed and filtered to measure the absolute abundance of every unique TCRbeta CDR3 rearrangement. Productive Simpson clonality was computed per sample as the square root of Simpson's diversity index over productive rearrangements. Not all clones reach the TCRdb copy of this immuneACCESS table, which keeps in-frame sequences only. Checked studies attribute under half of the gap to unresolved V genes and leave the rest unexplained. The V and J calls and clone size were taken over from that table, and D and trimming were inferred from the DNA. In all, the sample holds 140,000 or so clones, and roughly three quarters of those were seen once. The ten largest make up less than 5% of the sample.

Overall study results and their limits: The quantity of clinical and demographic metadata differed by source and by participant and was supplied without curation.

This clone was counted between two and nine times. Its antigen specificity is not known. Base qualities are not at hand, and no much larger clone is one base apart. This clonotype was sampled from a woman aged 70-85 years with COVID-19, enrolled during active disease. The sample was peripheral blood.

The sequence in DNA is TGTGCCAGCAGCTCCACAGGGGGCGGGGGTTCCACTGAAGCTTTCTTT. It codes for CASSSTGGGGSTEAFF. The rearranged segments are TRBV7-9 and TRBJ1-1; TRBD1 matches 9 bases in the middle. The V end gives up 4 bases and the J end 4 bases, leaving 10 bases in the junction not matched to a gene. From its cysteine to its phenylalanine, the CDR3 spans 16 amino acids. CDR3 DNA is the only sequence kept; it has 48 bases, read in frame from the first base. Sequences SEHNR (CDR1) and FQNEAQ (CDR2) are obtained from the germline V gene (reference sequence).